The 29 T cell receptor beta chains presented below share a single source sample, sequenced in a study of blood T cell repertoires in COVID-19. Measured with immunoSEQ multiplex PCR; TCRdb has only the in-frame clones, and not every one. Altogether about 70,000 clones are present, 79% being singletons, with the ten largest covering 5% to 6.5%. Input material: peripheral blood. The receptors shown here come from a woman aged 55-70 years with acute or convalescent COVID-19.

J is TRBJ2-2 and V is TRBV6-1; D uncertain. CDR3 size: 12 residues. V lost 2 bases and J 7 bases, leaving 5 bases between the germline ends. Germline loops: CDR1 MNHNS, CDR2 SASEGT. CDR3 DNA: TGTGCCAGCAGTGAACGTCTCGGGGAGCTGTTTTTT. This sequence encodes CASSERLGELFF.

V usage is TRBV6-5 and J usage is TRBJ1-2; D is uncertain. V gave up 2 bases and J gave up 4 bases, with 11 bases separating them. Germline V gene data show CDR1 as MNHEY and CDR2 as SVGAGI. This CDR3 contains 14 residues. CDR3 protein: CASSYIRRGYGYTF. The CDR3 DNA is TGTGCCAGCAGTTACATCCGACGGGGCTATGGCTACACCTTC.

This clone appeared a few times. The chain combines TRBV7-2 with TRBJ2-1; D possibly corresponds to TRBD2 (6 bases). In germline, CDR1 is SGHTA, CDR2 FQGNSA. V dropped 8 bases and J dropped 0 bases, with 17 bases sitting between them. The CDR3 is made up of 16 amino acids. The CDR3 region has the DNA TGTGCCAGCCAACCGTCGCGGGATCTCTCCTACAATGAGCAGTTCTTC. This sequence encodes CASQPSRDLSYNEQFF.

Only a few counts were recorded for this clone. The rearrangement links TRBV29-1 to TRBJ2-7, with D uncertain. V gave up 5 bases and J gave up 2 bases, with 10 bases separating them. The germline CDR1 and CDR2 sequences are SQVTM and ANQGSEA. This CDR3 is built from 12 residues. CDR3 DNA sequence: TGCAGCGTTATCCAGGTTCCCTACGAGCAGTACTTC. Translated: CSVIQVPYEQYF.

There are a few counts of this clone. As DNA, the CDR3 is TGCGCCAGCAGCTTGGAGCGGGGGGATTTCGGGGAGCTGTTTTTT. Amino acid sequence: CASSLERGDFGELFF. The J gene is TRBJ2-2, the V gene TRBV5-1, with 9 bases aligning to TRBD2. There are 15 residues in the CDR3. V shed 0 bases and J 7 bases; nucleotides not matched to a gene: 4. Germline CDR1 reads SGHRS; CDR2 reads YFSETQ.

The gene calls are TRBV18 and TRBJ1-2; D call uncertain. The CDR3 length is 17 residues. Germline V gene data show CDR1 as KGHSH and CDR2 as LQKENI. The V end lost 2 bases, the J end lost 0 bases, and 16 bases lay between the germline ends. The CDR3 region is CASSPGPTALPNYGYTF. CDR3 DNA sequence: TGTGCCAGCTCACCAGGTCCAACAGCTCTACCTAACTATGGCTACACCTTC.

The chain has TRBV4-1 and TRBJ2-1; D is perhaps TRBD2 (6 bases). V lost 2 bases, J lost 0 bases, and 14 bases lay in between. This CDR3 is 17 amino acids long. CDR1 is MGHRA and CDR2 is YSYEKL in the germline V gene. CDR3 in amino acids: CASSQYAGTASYNEQFF. The CDR3 nucleotides read TGCGCCAGCAGCCAATATGCCGGGACTGCCTCCTACAATGAGCAGTTCTTC.

This rearrangement joins TRBV4-3 to TRBJ1-4; the match to TRBD1 covers 8 bases. Per the germline V gene, CDR1 is LGHNA and CDR2 is YSLEER. This CDR3 region has 15 residues. V was clipped by 4 bases and J by 7 bases; unmatched bases: 8. The CDR3 DNA reads as TGCGCCAGCAGCCGTTTAACAGGGGGAGGTGAAAAACTGTTTTTT. This codes for CASSRLTGGGEKLFF.

This chain uses TRBV7-9 with TRBJ1-1, with 9 bases identical to TRBD1. The CDR3 extends over 14 amino acids. Germline V gives CDR1 SEHNR, CDR2 FQNEAQ (reference sequence). V dropped 0 bases and J dropped 12; count of bases not matched to a gene: 8. This CDR3 reads CASSLAGQGGTSFF. CDR3 nucleotide sequence: TGTGCCAGCAGCTTAGCGGGACAGGGCGGGACATCTTTCTTT.

The V and J genes are TRBV30 and TRBJ1-2, with D possibly being TRBD1 (5 bases). V was trimmed by 5 bases and J by 4 bases, leaving 11 bases between them. Germline V gene lookup returns CDR1 GTSNPN and CDR2 SVGIG (reference sequence). This CDR3 is built from 12 residues. In DNA form, the CDR3 reads TGTGCCTGGCCACGGGACTCCTATGGCTACACCTTC. It translates to CAWPRDSYGYTF.

This chain links TRBV7-2 with TRBJ2-7; 9 bases agree with TRBD1. The CDR3 sequence is 15 residues long. Germline V gives CDR1 SGHTA, CDR2 FQGNSA. Losses at the gene ends were 1 base for V and 0 bases for J; bases not matched to a gene: 1. Written as DNA, the CDR3 is TGTGCCAGCAGCTTAGACAGGGGGCTCTCCTACGAGCAGTACTTC. Translation: CASSLDRGLSYEQYF.

The rearrangement joins TRBV7-8 to TRBJ1-1; 7 bases agree with TRBD1. With 5 bases clipped from V and 0 bases from J, the junction kept 3 bases outside the gene matches. Germline V gives CDR1 SGHVS, CDR2 FQNEAQ. The CDR3 is 14 residues long. The CDR3 nucleotides are TGTGCCAGCAGCATAGGACAGGTGAACACTGAAGCTTTCTTT. The encoded protein is CASSIGQVNTEAFF.

The DNA for the CDR3 is TGTGCCAGCAGCCCGGGAGTTAGCTACACCTTC. Its translation is CASSPGVSYTF. The chain carries TRBV13 and TRBJ1-2; D unclear. CDR3 length: 11 amino acids. CDR1 and CDR2 (germline): PRHDT, FYEKMQ (reference sequence). V was shortened by 5 bases and J by 9 bases, with 10 bases between the two germline ends.

The chain carries TRBV5-4 and TRBJ2-1; 7 bases fit TRBD1. The CDR3 has 15 residues. In germline, CDR1 is SGHNT, CDR2 YYREEE (reference sequence). V lost 4 bases and J lost 10; bases outside the gene matches: 14. For the CDR3, the DNA is TGTGCCAGCAGCCCCGAGCCCTTAACAGGGGACGAGCAGTTCTTC. This gives the protein CASSPEPLTGDEQFF. The full variable domain, rest sourced from reference TRBV5-4 and TRBJ2-1, is ETGVTQSPTHLIKTRGQQVTLRCSSQSGHNTVSWYQQALGQGPQFIFQYYREEENGRGNFPPRFSGLQFPNYSSELNVNALELDDSALYLCASSPEPLTGDEQFFGPGTRLTVL.

The chain recombines TRBV6-2 or TRBV6-3 with TRBJ2-2; the match to TRBD1 covers 10 bases. This CDR3 is 15 amino acids long. J lost 5 bases, V lost 6 bases, and 6 bases had no gene match. Germline V gives CDR1 MNHEY, CDR2 SVGEGT. This chain's CDR3 is CASSRTGGGTGELFF. CDR3 coding DNA: TGTGCCAGCAGCCGGACAGGGGGAGGGACCGGGGAGCTGTTTTTT.

The chain has TRBV4-3 and TRBJ1-1, with TRBD1 matching over 8 bases. Trimming took 0 bases from V and 5 from J; bases not matched to a gene: 8. This CDR3 has 16 amino acids. Germline CDR1 LGHNA, CDR2 YSLEER. The CDR3 here is CASSQDGTGQETEAFF. CDR3 sequence (DNA): TGCGCCAGCAGCCAAGATGGGACAGGTCAGGAGACTGAAGCTTTCTTT.

V gene TRBV5-3 combines with J gene TRBJ1-5; perhaps TRBD1 as D (5 bases). TRBV5-3 is sorted into the ORF group, with uncertain function. V gave up 5 bases and J gave up 0 bases, with 15 bases separating them. This CDR3 has 16 residues. CDR3 DNA sequence: TGTGCCAGAAGTTGGGGGGAAGGTGATAGCAATCAGCCCCAGCATTTT. Protein: CARSWGEGDSNQPQHF.

This chain joins TRBV7-2 and TRBJ2-7, with 8 bases that match TRBD2. The V and J ends lost 3 bases and 3 bases, in that order; junction bases with no gene match: 10. In germline, CDR1 is SGHTA, CDR2 FQGNSA. CDR3 length: 16 amino acids. In DNA form, the CDR3 reads TGTGCCAGCAGCTTGGGGCTAGCGGGCCTAGGCTACGAGCAGTACTTC. Translation gives CASSLGLAGLGYEQYF. The full variable domain, rest sourced from reference TRBV7-2 and TRBJ2-7, is GAGVSQSPSNKVTEKGKDVELRCDPISGHTALYWYRQSLGQGLEFLIYFQGNSAPDKSGLPSDRFSAERTGGSVSTLTIQRTQQEDSAVYLCASSLGLAGLGYEQYFGPGTRLTVT.

This clone appeared a single time. The chain uses TRBV5-1 and TRBJ1-4, with 7 bases aligning to TRBD1. With V trimmed by 4 bases and J by 2 bases, 5 bases remained unmatched. This CDR3 region has 15 residues. CDR1 and CDR2 (germline): SGHRS, YFSETQ. This chain's CDR3 is CASSRTGATNEKLFF. CDR3 in DNA: TGCGCCAGCAGCCGGACAGGAGCCACTAATGAAAAACTGTTTTTT.

The chain couples TRBV3-1 (or the pseudogene TRBV3-2) to TRBJ1-4; 7 nucleotides align to TRBD1. J lost 0 bases, V lost 1 base, and 5 bases had no gene match. The CDR3 covers 17 residues. Germline values: CDR1 LGHDT, CDR2 YNNKEL (reference sequence). This CDR3 reads CASSQGGRGTTNEKLFF. The CDR3, as DNA: TGTGCCAGCAGCCAAGGGGGCAGGGGGACAACTAATGAAAAACTGTTTTTT.

The J gene is TRBJ1-2, the V gene TRBV25-1; D is perhaps TRBD1 (6 bases). V was clipped by 2 bases and J by 6 bases, with 16 bases between them. Germline CDR1 is MGHDK and CDR2 is SYGVNS. This CDR3 is built from 15 residues. CDR3 sequence: CASSELTGAEHGYTF. DNA of the CDR3: TGTGCCAGCAGTGAACTGACAGGAGCTGAGCATGGCTACACCTTC.

This clone has a handful of counts. This rearrangement joins TRBV6-1 to TRBJ2-3, with 13 nucleotides matching TRBD2. Germline trimming cut 2 bases from V and 6 bases from J; bases unmatched to any gene: 14. This CDR3 has 19 residues. In germline, CDR1 is MNHNS, CDR2 SASEGT. DNA for the CDR3: TGTGCCAGCAGTGAAATACTAGCGGGGGGGTCTGGGGCTAGTGATACGCAGTATTTT. Protein sequence: CASSEILAGGSGASDTQYF.

The J gene is TRBJ2-7, the V gene TRBV7-8; the D gene is possibly TRBD1 (5 bases). CDR1 is SGHVS and CDR2 is FQNEAQ in the germline V gene. Between the trimmed V and J ends, which lost 1 base and 2 bases, there was a span of 9 bases. The CDR3 consists of 14 residues. CDR3 nucleotides: TGTGCCAGCAGCTTAGTACGGACAACCTACGAGCAGTACTTC. Translated, it gives CASSLVRTTYEQYF.

This clone was counted a single time. V and J are TRBV19 and TRBJ1-2; D is ambiguous. Germline CDR1 is LNHDA and CDR2 is SQIVND (reference sequence). Trimming removed 1 base from V and 6 bases from J, with 9 bases in between. The CDR3 has 13 residues. The CDR3 region has the DNA TGTGCCAGTAGTATAGGCTTCGGGGATGGCTACACCTTC. Its protein product is CASSIGFGDGYTF.

J is TRBJ2-3 and V is TRBV11-3, with 8 nucleotides matching TRBD1. This CDR3 is 15 amino acids long. V was pared by 1 base and J by 4 bases, with 4 bases of the junction left unmatched. The V gene's germline CDR1 is SGHNT and CDR2 YENEEA. CDR3 region: CASSLGDRSADTQYF. CDR3 coding DNA: TGTGCCAGCAGCTTAGGGGACAGGTCGGCAGATACGCAGTATTTT.

The chain recombines TRBV30 with TRBJ1-6, with 7 bases lining up with TRBD1. Germline V gene data show CDR1 as GTSNPN and CDR2 as SVGIG (reference sequence). The CDR3 extends over 14 amino acids. V dropped 3 bases and J dropped 14; count of bases not matched to a gene: 13. The CDR3 here is CAWRKDRASKALHF. Written as DNA, the CDR3 is TGTGCCTGGAGGAAAGACAGGGCCTCGAAGGCCCTCCACTTT.

This chain links TRBV5-1 with TRBJ1-4, with D possibly matching TRBD1 (5 bases). Looked up from germline, CDR1 is SGHRS and CDR2 is YFSETQ. The CDR3 consists of 14 residues. V lost 5 bases and J lost 7, with 15 bases in between. CDR3 region: CASRGDSWGEKLFF. The CDR3 DNA is TGCGCCAGCAGAGGGGACTCCTGGGGTGAAAAACTGTTTTTT. Full variable domain (outside the CDR3, taken from reference TRBV5-1 and TRBJ1-4): KAGVTQTPRYLIKTRGQQVTLSCSPISGHRSVSWYQQTPGQGLQFLFEYFSETQRNKGNFPGRFSGRQFSNSRSEMNVSTLELGDSALYLCASRGDSWGEKLFFGSGTQLSVL.

The rearrangement links TRBV7-2 to TRBJ2-3, with TRBD2 identical over 8 bases. The V gene end was trimmed by 4 bases and the J gene end by 2 bases; junction bases not matched to a gene: 5. This CDR3 has 15 amino acids. Per germline, CDR1 SGHTA and CDR2 FQGNSA. The CDR3 region is CASSSQAGDTDTQYF. As DNA, the CDR3 is TGTGCCAGCAGCTCACAAGCGGGGGACACAGATACGCAGTATTTT.

Notes on this clone: Compared with germline, one end of the junction differs, possibly owing to a read error. CDR3 in amino acids: CASSFLDRGGHHF. The CDR3 DNA sequence: TGTGCCAGCAGTTTTTTGGACAGGGGAGGACATCACTTC. The rearrangement links TRBV27 to TRBJ2-7; TRBD1 matches at 9 bases. Germline CDR1 reads MNHEY; CDR2 reads SMNVEV (reference sequence). The length of the CDR3 is 13 residues.